This is a list of T cell receptor beta chains from one sample in a study of siplizumab effects on memory and regulatory T cells. Repertoires were generated with immunoSEQ multiplex PCR, while TCRdb's copy carries only in-frame clones and drops some. The table records about 100,000 clones, about 91% of them present only once. The sample was CD4+ T cells sorted from blood. The source of these receptors is a human donor in good health. Each CDR3 is given with its conserved first and last residue. The order of the fields is clone size, V gene, D gene, J gene, CDR3 protein, CDR3 DNA. A D gene is named only where the DNA matches it firmly. Rows may omit the clone size; those that give it use once, few, many or a size class.

abundance: -; v_gene: TRBV7-2; d_gene: -; j_gene: TRBJ2-3; CDR3aa: CASSYTDTQYF; CDR3nt: TGTGCCAGCAGCTACACAGATACGCAGTATTTT
abundance: once; v_gene: TRBV19; d_gene: TRBD1; j_gene: TRBJ2-3; CDR3aa: CASSDRTGGYPDTQYF; CDR3nt: TGTGCCAGTAGTGACAGGACAGGGGGCTATCCAGATACGCAGTATTTT
abundance: -; v_gene: TRBV6-5; d_gene: -; j_gene: TRBJ2-5; CDR3aa: CASKRGNQETQYF; CDR3nt: TGTGCCAGCAAACGGGGAAACCAAGAGACCCAGTACTTC
abundance: -; v_gene: TRBV7-2; d_gene: TRBD2; j_gene: TRBJ2-1; CDR3aa: CASAGTSGVTSSYNEQFF; CDR3nt: TGTGCCAGCGCTGGGACTAGCGGGGTTACTAGCTCCTACAATGAGCAGTTCTTC
abundance: -; v_gene: TRBV27; d_gene: -; j_gene: TRBJ2-3; CDR3aa: CASSPLGLGTDTQYF; CDR3nt: TGTGCCAGCAGCCCCCTCGGTCTGGGGACAGATACGCAGTATTTT
abundance: -; v_gene: TRBV28; d_gene: -; j_gene: TRBJ1-2; CDR3aa: CASSGGLGGSVYGYTF; CDR3nt: TGTGCCAGCAGTGGGGGGTTGGGGGGCAGTGTATATGGCTACACCTTC
abundance: -; v_gene: TRBV5-1; d_gene: -; j_gene: TRBJ1-2; CDR3aa: CASSLRTDNYGYTF; CDR3nt: TGCGCCAGCAGCTTGAGGACAGATAACTATGGCTACACCTTC
abundance: -; v_gene: TRBV19; d_gene: TRBD1; j_gene: TRBJ2-5; CDR3aa: CASSDREETQYF; CDR3nt: TGTGCCAGTAGTGACAGGGAAGAGACCCAGTACTTC
abundance: -; v_gene: TRBV2; d_gene: -; j_gene: TRBJ1-4; CDR3aa: CASSARQYNEKLFF; CDR3nt: TGTGCCAGCAGTGCGAGACAGTATAATGAAAAACTGTTTTTT
abundance: -; v_gene: TRBV14; d_gene: -; j_gene: TRBJ2-3; CDR3aa: CASSQERFRDTDTQYF; CDR3nt: TGTGCCAGCAGCCAAGAGCGCTTCAGGGACACAGATACGCAGTATTTT
abundance: -; v_gene: TRBV5-3; d_gene: -; j_gene: TRBJ2-7; CDR3aa: CARSFRDQPAYEQYF; CDR3nt: TGTGCCAGAAGCTTTCGGGACCAACCTGCCTACGAGCAGTACTTC
abundance: -; v_gene: TRBV20-1; d_gene: -; j_gene: TRBJ2-3; CDR3aa: CSAKNGDTQYF; CDR3nt: TGCAGTGCGAAAAACGGGGATACGCAGTATTTT
abundance: -; v_gene: TRBV14; d_gene: TRBD1; j_gene: TRBJ1-2; CDR3aa: CASSSTGQGGYTF; CDR3nt: TGTGCCAGCAGCTCGACAGGACAGGGTGGCTACACCTTC
abundance: -; v_gene: TRBV11-3; d_gene: -; j_gene: TRBJ2-2; CDR3aa: CATSGGAGELFF; CDR3nt: TGTGCCACCAGCGGCGGGGCCGGGGAGCTGTTTTTT
abundance: -; v_gene: TRBV4-1; d_gene: -; j_gene: TRBJ1-1; CDR3aa: CASSQGLGRSGNTEAFF; CDR3nt: TGCGCCAGCAGCCAAGGGCTGGGGAGAAGCGGGAACACTGAAGCTTTCTTT
abundance: -; v_gene: TRBV28; d_gene: TRBD1; j_gene: TRBJ2-7; CDR3aa: CASRKQGFSAGYEQYF; CDR3nt: TGTGCCAGCAGAAAACAGGGGTTTAGTGCCGGTTACGAGCAGTACTTC
abundance: -; v_gene: TRBV9; d_gene: -; j_gene: TRBJ2-2; CDR3aa: CASSGTTANTGELFF; CDR3nt: TGTGCCAGCAGCGGAACAACCGCGAACACCGGGGAGCTGTTTTTT
abundance: -; v_gene: TRBV28; d_gene: -; j_gene: TRBJ1-2; CDR3aa: CASSLGERRYGYTF; CDR3nt: TGTGCCAGCAGTCTAGGAGAGCGTAGATATGGCTACACCTTC
abundance: -; v_gene: TRBV29-1; d_gene: TRBD1; j_gene: TRBJ1-2; CDR3aa: CSVENDRAGGYTF; CDR3nt: TGCAGCGTTGAAAACGACAGGGCTGGTGGCTACACCTTC
abundance: -; v_gene: TRBV11-2; d_gene: -; j_gene: TRBJ1-1; CDR3aa: CASSPPGQNTEAFF; CDR3nt: TGTGCCAGCAGTCCACCGGGACAGAACACTGAAGCTTTCTTT
abundance: -; v_gene: TRBV19; d_gene: -; j_gene: TRBJ1-1; CDR3aa: CASINGGLGTEAFF; CDR3nt: TGTGCCAGTATCAATGGTGGCTTGGGCACTGAAGCTTTCTTT
abundance: -; v_gene: TRBV27; d_gene: -; j_gene: TRBJ2-7; CDR3aa: CASGAGQNYEQYF; CDR3nt: TGTGCCAGCGGCGCGGGACAAAACTACGAGCAGTACTTC
abundance: -; v_gene: TRBV10-1; d_gene: -; j_gene: TRBJ2-2; CDR3aa: CASSRDFTGELFF; CDR3nt: TGCGCCAGCTCCAGGGACTTTACCGGGGAGCTGTTTTTT
abundance: -; v_gene: TRBV7-6; d_gene: -; j_gene: TRBJ2-2; CDR3aa: CASSLALRGRNTGELFF; CDR3nt: TGTGCCAGCAGCTTAGCGCTCCGGGGGAGGAACACCGGGGAGCTGTTTTTT
abundance: -; v_gene: TRBV28; d_gene: -; j_gene: TRBJ1-2; CDR3aa: CASSPTEPYGYTF; CDR3nt: TGTGCCAGCAGTCCAACAGAGCCCTATGGCTACACCTTC
abundance: -; v_gene: TRBV7-2; d_gene: TRBD2; j_gene: TRBJ2-5; CDR3aa: CASSLVGSGGALETQYF; CDR3nt: TGTGCCAGCAGCTTAGTAGGTAGCGGGGGGGCTTTGGAGACCCAGTACTTC
abundance: -; v_gene: TRBV19; d_gene: -; j_gene: TRBJ2-7; CDR3aa: CASSIGAGAGEQYF; CDR3nt: TGTGCCAGTAGTATAGGAGCCGGGGCGGGGGAGCAGTACTTC
abundance: -; v_gene: TRBV4-1; d_gene: TRBD2; j_gene: TRBJ2-1; CDR3aa: CASSQDERGGDEQFF; CDR3nt: TGCGCCAGCAGCCAAGATGAGCGGGGGGGCGATGAGCAGTTCTTC
abundance: -; v_gene: TRBV25-1; d_gene: -; j_gene: TRBJ1-2; CDR3aa: CASSDSQWAPNYGYTF; CDR3nt: TGTGCCAGCAGTGACTCACAATGGGCGCCTAACTATGGCTACACCTTC
abundance: -; v_gene: TRBV6-5; d_gene: -; j_gene: TRBJ1-1; CDR3aa: CASSYSRGTEAFF; CDR3nt: TGTGCCAGCAGTTACTCCCGGGGCACTGAAGCTTTCTTT
abundance: -; v_gene: TRBV9; d_gene: TRBD1; j_gene: TRBJ1-2; CDR3aa: CASSAWTGIGEGYTF; CDR3nt: TGTGCCAGCAGCGCCTGGACAGGGATTGGAGAAGGCTACACCTTC
abundance: -; v_gene: TRBV18; d_gene: TRBD1; j_gene: TRBJ2-7; CDR3aa: CASQIEVGGGYEQYF; CDR3nt: TGTGCCAGCCAAATAGAGGTAGGGGGCGGCTACGAGCAGTACTTC
abundance: once; v_gene: TRBV11-1; d_gene: -; j_gene: TRBJ2-3; CDR3aa: CASSLGQGFTDTQYF; CDR3nt: TGTGCCAGCAGCTTAGGTCAGGGATTCACAGATACGCAGTATTTT
abundance: -; v_gene: TRBV28; d_gene: TRBD1; j_gene: TRBJ1-2; CDR3aa: CASRGTGAFYGYTF; CDR3nt: TGTGCCAGCAGGGGGACAGGGGCTTTCTATGGCTACACCTTC
abundance: few; v_gene: TRBV7-3; d_gene: -; j_gene: TRBJ1-6; CDR3aa: CASSRDYNSPLHF; CDR3nt: TGTGCCAGCAGTCGGGACTATAATTCACCCCTCCACTTT
abundance: -; v_gene: TRBV12-5; d_gene: TRBD1; j_gene: TRBJ1-1; CDR3aa: CASGLVGGTITEAFF; CDR3nt: TGTGCTAGTGGTTTGGTAGGGGGCACCATCACTGAAGCTTTCTTT
abundance: -; v_gene: TRBV7-3; d_gene: -; j_gene: TRBJ2-7; CDR3aa: CASSFQYSYEQYF; CDR3nt: TGTGCCAGCAGCTTTCAATACTCCTACGAGCAGTACTTC
abundance: -; v_gene: TRBV5-6; d_gene: -; j_gene: TRBJ2-7; CDR3aa: CASSLRTAQEQYF; CDR3nt: TGTGCCAGCAGCTTGCGGACCGCTCAAGAGCAGTACTTC
abundance: -; v_gene: TRBV27; d_gene: -; j_gene: TRBJ1-4; CDR3aa: CASSDRPLVEKLFF; CDR3nt: TGTGCCAGCAGCGACAGGCCCCTTGTTGAAAAACTGTTTTTT
abundance: once; v_gene: TRBV28; d_gene: TRBD1; j_gene: TRBJ1-2; CDR3aa: CASSSTDRAYGYTF; CDR3nt: TGTGCCAGCAGTTCCACTGACAGGGCCTATGGCTACACCTTC
abundance: -; v_gene: TRBV5-6; d_gene: -; j_gene: TRBJ2-2; CDR3aa: CASSWGLSTGELFF; CDR3nt: TGTGCCAGCAGCTGGGGATTGTCCACCGGGGAGCTGTTTTTT
abundance: -; v_gene: TRBV30; d_gene: -; j_gene: TRBJ1-2; CDR3aa: CAWSGDISGGYTF; CDR3nt: TGTGCCTGGAGTGGGGATATATCGGGTGGCTACACCTTC
abundance: once; v_gene: TRBV5-6; d_gene: -; j_gene: TRBJ1-2; CDR3aa: CASSLERVYGYTF; CDR3nt: TGTGCCAGCAGCTTGGAAAGGGTCTATGGCTACACCTTC
abundance: -; v_gene: TRBV30; d_gene: -; j_gene: TRBJ1-1; CDR3aa: CAYGWGTTEAFF; CDR3nt: TGTGCCTACGGATGGGGGACAACTGAAGCTTTCTTT
abundance: -; v_gene: TRBV19; d_gene: -; j_gene: TRBJ2-1; CDR3aa: CASSISPGRYSSYNEQFF; CDR3nt: TGTGCCAGTAGTATTTCACCCGGGAGATACAGCTCCTACAATGAGCAGTTCTTC